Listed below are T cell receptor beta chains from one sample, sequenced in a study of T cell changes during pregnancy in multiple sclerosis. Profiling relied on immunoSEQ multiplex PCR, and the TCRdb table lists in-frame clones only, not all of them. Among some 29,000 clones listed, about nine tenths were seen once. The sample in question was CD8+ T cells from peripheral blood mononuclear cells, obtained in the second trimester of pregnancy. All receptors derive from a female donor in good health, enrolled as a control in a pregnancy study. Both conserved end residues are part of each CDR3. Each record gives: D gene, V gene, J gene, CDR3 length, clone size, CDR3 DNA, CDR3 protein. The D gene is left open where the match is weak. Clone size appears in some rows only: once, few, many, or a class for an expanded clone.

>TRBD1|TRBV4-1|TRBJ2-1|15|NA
TGCGCCAGCAGCCAAGTAGGACAGGGCATCGATGAGCAGTTCTTC
CASSQVGQGIDEQFF
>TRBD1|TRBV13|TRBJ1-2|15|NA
TGTGCCAGCAGCTCCGGGACAGGGGCCTACTATGGCTACACCTTC
CASSSGTGAYYGYTF
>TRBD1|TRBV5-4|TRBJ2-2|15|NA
TGTGCCAGCAGCCCAGGACAGGGTCACCCCGGGGAGCTGTTTTTT
CASSPGQGHPGELFF
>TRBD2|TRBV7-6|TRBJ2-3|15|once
TGTGCCAGCAGCCCCGGGAGGGGGAGGCTCGATACGCAGTATTTT
CASSPGRGRLDTQYF
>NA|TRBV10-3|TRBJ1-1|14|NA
TGTGCCATCAGTGAGTCTAGGGAGAGCACTGAAGCTTTCTTT
CAISESRESTEAFF
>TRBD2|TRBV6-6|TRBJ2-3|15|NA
TGTGCCACCGCCTCCGGGACTAGCGGTCCGGATACGCAGTATTTT
CATASGTSGPDTQYF
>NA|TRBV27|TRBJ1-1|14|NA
TGTGCCAGCAGTTCCGGGGTAAGGAACACTGAAGCTTTCTTT
CASSSGVRNTEAFF
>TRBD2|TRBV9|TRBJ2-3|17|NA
TGTGCCAGCAGCGTGGAGCTAGCGGGGGGCCTCACAGATACGCAGTATTTT
CASSVELAGGLTDTQYF
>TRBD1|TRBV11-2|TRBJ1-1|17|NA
TGTGCCAGCAGCTTAGACCGCCTACAGACAGGGGACACTGAAGCTTTCTTT
CASSLDRLQTGDTEAFF
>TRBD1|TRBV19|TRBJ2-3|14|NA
TGTGCCAGTAGTTCGGGACAGGGGTCAGATACGCAGTATTTT
CASSSGQGSDTQYF
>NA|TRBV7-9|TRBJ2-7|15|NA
TGTGCCAGCGGGGCCCCCGGGGGGCCCCCCCACGAGCAGTACTTC
CASGAPGGPPHEQYF
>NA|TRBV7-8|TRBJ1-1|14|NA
TGTGCCAGCAGCTTAGGAGGGAGAGCTACTGAAGCTTTCTTT
CASSLGGRATEAFF
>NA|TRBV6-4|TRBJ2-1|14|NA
TGTGCCAGCAGCGGTCAGGGAATGGAGAATGAGCAGTTCTTC
CASSGQGMENEQFF
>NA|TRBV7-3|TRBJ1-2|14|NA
TGTGCCAGCAGCTTAGTAGGGGGTGACTATGGCTACACCTTC
CASSLVGGDYGYTF
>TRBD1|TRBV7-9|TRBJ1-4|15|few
TGTGCCAGCAGCTTAGTAGAGGGGGCAGATGAAAAACTGTTTTTT
CASSLVEGADEKLFF
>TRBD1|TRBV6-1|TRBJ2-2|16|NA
TGTGCCAGCAGTGAAGGCGTAGGGGGCTTTGGCGGGGAGCTGTTTTTT
CASSEGVGGFGGELFF
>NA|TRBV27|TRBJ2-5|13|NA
TGTGCCAGCAGTTTAGTTAGACAAGAGACCCAGTACTTC
CASSLVRQETQYF
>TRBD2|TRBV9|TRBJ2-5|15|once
TGTGCCAGCAGCCCCGGCTTGGGGGGAGGGGAGACCCAGTACTTC
CASSPGLGGGETQYF
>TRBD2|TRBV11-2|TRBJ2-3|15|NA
TGTGCCAGCAGCCCCGGGACTAGGATAACAGATACGCAGTATTTT
CASSPGTRITDTQYF
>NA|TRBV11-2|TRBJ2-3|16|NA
TGTGCCAGCAGCTCCCCCTGGGGCAGGGTGGGAGATACGCAGTATTTT
CASSSPWGRVGDTQYF
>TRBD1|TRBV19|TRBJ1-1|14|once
TGTGCCAGTAGTAGACAGGGGCGAAACACTGAAGCTTTCTTT
CASSRQGRNTEAFF
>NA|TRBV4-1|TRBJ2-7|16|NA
TGCGCCAGCAGCCAAGATTGGCACAGACCAATCTACGAGCAGTACTTC
CASSQDWHRPIYEQYF
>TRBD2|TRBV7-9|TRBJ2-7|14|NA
TGTGCCAGCAGCTTACGGGACTATACCTACGAGCAGTACTTC
CASSLRDYTYEQYF
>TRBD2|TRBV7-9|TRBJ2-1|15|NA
TGTGCCAGCACCTTGTCACGGGACTATCACAATGAGCAGTTCTTC
CASTLSRDYHNEQFF
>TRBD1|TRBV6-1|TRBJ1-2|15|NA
TGTGCCAGCAGTGATATGACAGGGCTCCGCTATGGCTACACCTTC
CASSDMTGLRYGYTF
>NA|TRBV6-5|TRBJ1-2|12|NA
TGTGCCAGCAGCCCGACAGAAGATGGCTACACCTTC
CASSPTEDGYTF
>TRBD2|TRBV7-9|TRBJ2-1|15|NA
TGTGCCAGCAGCTTAGCAGTGACTAGCGGGGGTGAGCAGTTCTTC
CASSLAVTSGGEQFF
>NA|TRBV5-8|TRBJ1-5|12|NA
TGTGCCAGCAGCGGCGGGACGGATCCCCAGCATTTT
CASSGGTDPQHF
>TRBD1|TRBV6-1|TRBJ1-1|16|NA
TGTGCCAGCAGTGCCCAGGACAGGGGGCCGACAAAGGAAGCTTTCTTT
CASSAQDRGPTKEAFF
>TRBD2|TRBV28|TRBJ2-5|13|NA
TGTGCCAGCATCGATCGGGGGGAAGAGACCCAGTACTTC
CASIDRGEETQYF
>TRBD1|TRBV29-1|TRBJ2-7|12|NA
TGCAGCGTGAGAGACAGGGCCCACGAGCAGTACTTC
CSVRDRAHEQYF
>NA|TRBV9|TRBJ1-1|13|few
TGTGCCAGCAGCGTAGTATCAGGGGCTGAAGCTTTCTTT
CASSVVSGAEAFF
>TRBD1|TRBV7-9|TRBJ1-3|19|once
TGTGCCAGCAGCCCCAGACAGGGGGCATACCCTATCTCTGGAAACACCATATATTTT
CASSPRQGAYPISGNTIYF
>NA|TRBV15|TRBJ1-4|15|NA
TGTGCCACCAGCGGAGAGACAGTATCTAATGAAAAACTGTTTTTT
CATSGETVSNEKLFF
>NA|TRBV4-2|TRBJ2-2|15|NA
TGTGCCAGCAGCCAAGAGGTAGCGAACACCGGGGAGCTGTTTTTT
CASSQEVANTGELFF
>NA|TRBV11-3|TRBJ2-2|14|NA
TGTGCCAGCAGCTGGGCAGGGAACACCGGGGAGCTGTTTTTT
CASSWAGNTGELFF
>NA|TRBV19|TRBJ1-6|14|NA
TGTGCCAGTAGCCCGACAGAGTATAATTCACCCCTCCACTTT
CASSPTEYNSPLHF
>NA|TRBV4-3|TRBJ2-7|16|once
TGCGCCAGCAGCCAAGATCGCCTAGCCAGCTCCTACGAGCAGTACTTC
CASSQDRLASSYEQYF
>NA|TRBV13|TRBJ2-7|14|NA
TGTGCCAGCAGCTCCGGTCGTCTGGTCTACGAGCAGTACTTC
CASSSGRLVYEQYF
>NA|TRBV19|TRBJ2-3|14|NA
TGTGCCAGTAGTGAAGGACTATCTACAGATACGCAGTATTTT
CASSEGLSTDTQYF
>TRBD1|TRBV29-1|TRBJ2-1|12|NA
TGCAGCGCCCGGGACAGGGTCAATGAGCAGTTCTTC
CSARDRVNEQFF
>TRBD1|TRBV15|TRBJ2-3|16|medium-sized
TGTGCCACCAGCAGAGATGCGGGACAGGGGGCAGATACGCAGTATTTT
CATSRDAGQGADTQYF
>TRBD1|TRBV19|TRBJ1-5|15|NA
TGTGCCAGTAGTGGGTGGACAGGGGGCAATCAGCCCCAGCATTTT
CASSGWTGGNQPQHF
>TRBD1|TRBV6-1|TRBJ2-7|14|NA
TGTGCCAGCAGTGAACGGGACAGCTCCTACGAGCAGTACTTC
CASSERDSSYEQYF
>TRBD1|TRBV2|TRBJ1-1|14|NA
TGTGCCAGCAGTGTACCAGGGGGGAACACTGAAGCTTTCTTT
CASSVPGGNTEAFF
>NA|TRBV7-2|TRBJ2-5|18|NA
TGTGCCAGCAGCTTAGATTTCAGGGGCAGGGAGTACCAAGAGACCCAGTACTTC
CASSLDFRGREYQETQYF
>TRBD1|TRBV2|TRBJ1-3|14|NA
TGTGCCAGCAGTGCGACAGGGGCGGGAAACACCATATATTTT
CASSATGAGNTIYF
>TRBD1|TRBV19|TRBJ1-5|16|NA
TGTGCCAGTAGTATAGATAAGGACAGGGTTCCTCAGCCCCAGCATTTT
CASSIDKDRVPQPQHF
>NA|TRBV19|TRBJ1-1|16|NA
TGTGCCAGTAGTATGGTGGCGGCCTCAAGGAACACTGAAGCTTTCTTT
CASSMVAASRNTEAFF
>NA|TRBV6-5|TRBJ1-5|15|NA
TGTGCCAGCAGCCCTGGAGTCGTGGGCAATCAGCCCCAGCATTTT
CASSPGVVGNQPQHF
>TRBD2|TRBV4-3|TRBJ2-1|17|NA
TGCGCCAGCAGCCAACTACTAGCGGTGAAGGTTGACAATGAGCAGTTCTTC
CASSQLLAVKVDNEQFF
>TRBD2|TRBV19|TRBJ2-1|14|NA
TGTGCCAGTAGTATAGCCCGGACTAGCCCTGAGCAGTTCTTC
CASSIARTSPEQFF
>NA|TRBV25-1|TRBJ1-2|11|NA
TGTGCCAGCAGTGAATATGGCGGCTACACCTTC
CASSEYGGYTF
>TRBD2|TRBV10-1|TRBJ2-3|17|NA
TGCGCCAGCAGAGAAGGACTAGCGGGGAGATACACAGATACGCAGTATTTT
CASREGLAGRYTDTQYF
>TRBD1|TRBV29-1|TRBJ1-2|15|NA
TGCAGCGTCTTAACGCCCCAGGGGGGAAACTATGGCTACACCTTC
CSVLTPQGGNYGYTF
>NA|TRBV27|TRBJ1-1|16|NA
TGTGCCAGCAGACCCCCGGGGTGGGGGCCGGGCACTGAAGCTTTCTTT
CASRPPGWGPGTEAFF
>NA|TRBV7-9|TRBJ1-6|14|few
TGTGCCAGCAGCTCCGGGCAGGGTCCTCCTAAAGTCCACTTT
CASSSGQGPPKVHF
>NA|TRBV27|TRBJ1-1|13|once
TGTGCCAGCAGTTTGGGGGCCGGCACTGAAGCTTTCTTT
CASSLGAGTEAFF
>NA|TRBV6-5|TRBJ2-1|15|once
TGTGCCAGCAGTTACGAAGCTACCTCCTACAATGAGCAGTTCTTC
CASSYEATSYNEQFF
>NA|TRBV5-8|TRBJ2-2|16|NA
TGTGCCAGCAGCCCGGAGGTTGGGAAGAACACCGGGGAGCTGTTTTTT
CASSPEVGKNTGELFF